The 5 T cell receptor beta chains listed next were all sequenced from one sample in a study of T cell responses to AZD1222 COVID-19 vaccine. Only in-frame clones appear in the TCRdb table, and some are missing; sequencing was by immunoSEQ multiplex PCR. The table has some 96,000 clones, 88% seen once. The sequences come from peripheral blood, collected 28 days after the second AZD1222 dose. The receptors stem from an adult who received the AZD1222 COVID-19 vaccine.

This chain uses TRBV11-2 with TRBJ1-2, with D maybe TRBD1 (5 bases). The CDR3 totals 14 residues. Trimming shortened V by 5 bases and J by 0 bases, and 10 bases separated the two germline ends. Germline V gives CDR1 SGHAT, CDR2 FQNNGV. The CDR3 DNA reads TGTGCCAGCAGCCTAGGGACGGCTAACTATGGCTACACCTTC. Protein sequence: CASSLGTANYGYTF.

In nucleotides, the CDR3 is TGTGCCAGCAGCTTGGGGACTAGCGGGAGCGAGCAGTACTTC. It translates to CASSLGTSGSEQYF. This chain uses TRBV7-2 with TRBJ2-7, with 14 nucleotides matching TRBD2. The CDR3 runs to 14 residues. Germline trimming cut 3 bases from V and 6 bases from J; bases unmatched to any gene: 1. Germline V gene lookup returns CDR1 SGHTA and CDR2 FQGNSA. The entire variable domain, with the rest obtained from reference TRBV7-2 and TRBJ2-7, is as follows: GAGVSQSPSNKVTEKGKDVELRCDPISGHTALYWYRQSLGQGLEFLIYFQGNSAPDKSGLPSDRFSAERTGGSVSTLTIQRTQQEDSAVYLCASSLGTSGSEQYFGPGTRLTVT.

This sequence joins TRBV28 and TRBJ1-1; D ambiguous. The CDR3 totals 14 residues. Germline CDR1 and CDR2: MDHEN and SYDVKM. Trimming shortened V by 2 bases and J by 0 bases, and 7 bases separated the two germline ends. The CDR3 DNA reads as TGTGCCAGCAGTTTAGACCCCGTGAACACTGAAGCTTTCTTT. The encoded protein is CASSLDPVNTEAFF.

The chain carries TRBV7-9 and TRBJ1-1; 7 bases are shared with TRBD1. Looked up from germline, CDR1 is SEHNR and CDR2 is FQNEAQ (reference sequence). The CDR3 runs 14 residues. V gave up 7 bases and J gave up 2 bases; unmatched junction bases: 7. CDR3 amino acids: CASMLQGINTEAFF. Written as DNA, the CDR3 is TGTGCCAGCATGCTACAGGGGATCAACACTGAAGCTTTCTTT.

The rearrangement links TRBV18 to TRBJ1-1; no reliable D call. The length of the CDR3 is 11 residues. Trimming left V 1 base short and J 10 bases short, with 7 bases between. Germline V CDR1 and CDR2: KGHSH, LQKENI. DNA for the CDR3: TGTGCCAGCTCACCACGCAGCCCAGCTTTCTTT. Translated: CASSPRSPAFF. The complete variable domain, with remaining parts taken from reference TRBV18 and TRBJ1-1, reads NAGVMQNPRHLVRRRGQEARLRCSPMKGHSHVYWYRQLPEEGLKFMVYLQKENIIDESGMPKERFSAEFPKEGPSILRIQQVVRGDSAAYFCASSPRSPAFFGQGTRLTVV.